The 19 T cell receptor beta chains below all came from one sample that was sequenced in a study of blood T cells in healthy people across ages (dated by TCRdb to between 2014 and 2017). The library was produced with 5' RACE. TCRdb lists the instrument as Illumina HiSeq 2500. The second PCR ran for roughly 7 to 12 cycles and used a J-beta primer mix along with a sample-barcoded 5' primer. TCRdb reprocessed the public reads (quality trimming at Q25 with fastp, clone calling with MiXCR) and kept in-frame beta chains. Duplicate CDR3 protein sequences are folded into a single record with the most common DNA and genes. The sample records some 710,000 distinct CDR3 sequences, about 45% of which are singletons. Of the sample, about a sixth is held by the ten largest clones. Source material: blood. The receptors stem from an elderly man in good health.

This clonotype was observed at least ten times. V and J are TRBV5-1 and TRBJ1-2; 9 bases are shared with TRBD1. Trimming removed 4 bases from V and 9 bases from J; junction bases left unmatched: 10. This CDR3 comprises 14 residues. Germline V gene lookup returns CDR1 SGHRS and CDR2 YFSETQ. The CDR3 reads CASSPGTGNLRYTF. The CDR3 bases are TGCGCCAGCAGCCCCGGGACAGGGAACTTGCGCTACACCTTC.

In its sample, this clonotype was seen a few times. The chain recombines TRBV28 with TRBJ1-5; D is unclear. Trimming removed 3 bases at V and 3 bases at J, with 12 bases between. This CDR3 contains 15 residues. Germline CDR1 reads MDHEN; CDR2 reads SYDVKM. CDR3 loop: CASSLTAPPNQPQHF. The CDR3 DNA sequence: TGTGCCAGCAGTTTGACTGCCCCTCCCAATCAGCCCCAGCATTTT.

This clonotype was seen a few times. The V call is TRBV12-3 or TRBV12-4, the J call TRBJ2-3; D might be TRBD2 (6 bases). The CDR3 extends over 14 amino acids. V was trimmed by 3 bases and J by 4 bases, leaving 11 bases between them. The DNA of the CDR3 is TGTGCCAGCAGTTTCGCGGGGAGCGCAGATACGCAGTATTTT. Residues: CASSFAGSADTQYF.

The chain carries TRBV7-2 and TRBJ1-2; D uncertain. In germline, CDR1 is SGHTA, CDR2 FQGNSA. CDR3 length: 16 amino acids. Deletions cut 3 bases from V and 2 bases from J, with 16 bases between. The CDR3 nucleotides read TGTGCCAGCAGCTTTGAGGGAGCAGGATCCAACTATGGCTACACCTTC. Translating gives CASSFEGAGSNYGYTF.

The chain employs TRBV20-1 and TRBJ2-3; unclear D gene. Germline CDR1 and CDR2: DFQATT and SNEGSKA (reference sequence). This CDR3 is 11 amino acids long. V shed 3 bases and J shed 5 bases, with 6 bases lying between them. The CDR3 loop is CSASDGDTQYF. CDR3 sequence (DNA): TGCAGTGCTAGTGACGGAGATACGCAGTATTTT.

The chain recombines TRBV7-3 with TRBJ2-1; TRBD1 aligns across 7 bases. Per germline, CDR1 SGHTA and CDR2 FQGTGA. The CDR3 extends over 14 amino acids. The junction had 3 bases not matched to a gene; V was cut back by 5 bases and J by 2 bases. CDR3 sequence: CASSPDRAYNEQFF. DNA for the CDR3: TGTGCCAGCAGCCCCGACAGGGCCTACAATGAGCAGTTCTTC. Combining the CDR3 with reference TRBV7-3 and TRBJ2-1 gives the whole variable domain GAGVSQTPSNKVTEKGKYVELRCDPISGHTALYWYRQSLGQGPEFLIYFQGTGAADDSGLPNDRFFAVRPEGSVSTLKIQRTERGDSAVYLCASSPDRAYNEQFFGPGTRLTVL.

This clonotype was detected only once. The CDR3, as DNA: TGTGCCAGCAGTTCCGACCACGGTCCCGGACTAGCGAGCTCCACAGATACGCAGTATTTT. Translating gives CASSSDHGPGLASSTDTQYF. The chain employs TRBV12-3 or TRBV12-4 and TRBJ2-3; TRBD2 matches at 9 bases. Germline trimming cut 4 bases from V and 2 bases from J; bases unmatched to any gene: 19. This CDR3 contains 20 residues.

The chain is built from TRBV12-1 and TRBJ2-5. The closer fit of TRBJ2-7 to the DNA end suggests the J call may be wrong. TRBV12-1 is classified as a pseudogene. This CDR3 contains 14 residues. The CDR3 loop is CASSVSGKMDEQYF. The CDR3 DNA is TGTGCCAGCAGCGTTAGCGGGAAGATGGACGAGCAGTACTTC.

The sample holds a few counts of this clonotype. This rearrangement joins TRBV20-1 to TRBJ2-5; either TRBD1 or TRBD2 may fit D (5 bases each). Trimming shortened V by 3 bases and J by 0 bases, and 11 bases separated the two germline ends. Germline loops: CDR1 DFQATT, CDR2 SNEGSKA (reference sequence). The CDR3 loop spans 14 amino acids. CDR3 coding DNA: TGCAGTGCTAGGTTAGGGACGGACCAAGAGACCCAGTACTTC. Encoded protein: CSARLGTDQETQYF.

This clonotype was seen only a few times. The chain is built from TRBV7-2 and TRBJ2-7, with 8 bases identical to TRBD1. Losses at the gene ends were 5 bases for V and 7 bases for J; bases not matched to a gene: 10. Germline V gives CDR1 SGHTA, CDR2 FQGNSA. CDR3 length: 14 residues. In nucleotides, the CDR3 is TGTGCCAGCAGCCTTCGACAGGGGATGGGAGAGCAGTACTTC. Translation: CASSLRQGMGEQYF. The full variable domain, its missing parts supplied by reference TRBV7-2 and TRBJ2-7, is GAGVSQSPSNKVTEKGKDVELRCDPISGHTALYWYRQSLGQGLEFLIYFQGNSAPDKSGLPSDRFSAERTGGSVSTLTIQRTQQEDSAVYLCASSLRQGMGEQYFGPGTRLTVT.

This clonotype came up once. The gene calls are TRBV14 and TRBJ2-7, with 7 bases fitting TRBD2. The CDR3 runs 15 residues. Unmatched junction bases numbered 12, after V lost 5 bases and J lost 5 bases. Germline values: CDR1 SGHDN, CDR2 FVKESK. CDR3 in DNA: TGTGCCAGCAGCAATCTGGCGGGAGTTTATGACGAGCAGTACTTC. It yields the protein CASSNLAGVYDEQYF. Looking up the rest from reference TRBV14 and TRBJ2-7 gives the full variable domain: EAGVTQFPSHSVIEKGQTVTLRCDPISGHDNLYWYRRVMGKEIKFLLHFVKESKQDESGMPNNRFLAERTGGTYSTLKVQPAELEDSGVYFCASSNLAGVYDEQYFGPGTRLTVT.

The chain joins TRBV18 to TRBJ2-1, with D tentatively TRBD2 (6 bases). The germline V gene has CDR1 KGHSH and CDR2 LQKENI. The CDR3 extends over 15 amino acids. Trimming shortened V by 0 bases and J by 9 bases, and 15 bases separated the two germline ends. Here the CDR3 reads CASSPPVLAIGEQFF. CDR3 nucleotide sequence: TGTGCCAGCTCACCACCGGTTCTAGCGATCGGTGAGCAGTTCTTC.

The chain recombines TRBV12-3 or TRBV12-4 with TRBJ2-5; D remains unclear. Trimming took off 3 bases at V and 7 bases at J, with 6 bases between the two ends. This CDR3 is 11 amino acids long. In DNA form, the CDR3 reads TGTGCCAGCAGTTTTTTAGGGACCCAGTACTTC. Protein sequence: CASSFLGTQYF.

The DNA for the CDR3 is TGTGCCATCAGTGAGCGGGGGGAGCAGTTCTTC. Translating gives CAISERGEQFF. This chain uses TRBV10-3 with TRBJ2-1; D might be TRBD2 (6 bases). The germline V gene encodes CDR1 ENHRY and CDR2 SYGVKD. The CDR3 has 11 residues. V lost 2 bases and J 10 bases, leaving 6 bases between the germline ends.

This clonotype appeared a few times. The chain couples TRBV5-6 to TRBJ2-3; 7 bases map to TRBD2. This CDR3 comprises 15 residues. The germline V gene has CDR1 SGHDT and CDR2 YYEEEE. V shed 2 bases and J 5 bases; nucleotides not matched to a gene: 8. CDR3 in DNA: TGTGCCAGCAGCTTTATGGGACCGGGGGGAGATACGCAGTATTTT. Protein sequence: CASSFMGPGGDTQYF.

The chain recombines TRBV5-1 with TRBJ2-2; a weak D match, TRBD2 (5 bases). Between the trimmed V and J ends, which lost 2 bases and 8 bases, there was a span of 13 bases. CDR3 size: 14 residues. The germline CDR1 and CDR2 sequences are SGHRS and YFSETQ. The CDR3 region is CASSFDGMLGELFF. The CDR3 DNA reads TGCGCCAGCAGCTTCGACGGGATGTTAGGGGAGCTGTTTTTT. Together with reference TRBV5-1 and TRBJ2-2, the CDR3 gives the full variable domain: KAGVTQTPRYLIKTRGQQVTLSCSPISGHRSVSWYQQTPGQGLQFLFEYFSETQRNKGNFPGRFSGRQFSNSRSEMNVSTLELGDSALYLCASSFDGMLGELFFGEGSRLTVL.

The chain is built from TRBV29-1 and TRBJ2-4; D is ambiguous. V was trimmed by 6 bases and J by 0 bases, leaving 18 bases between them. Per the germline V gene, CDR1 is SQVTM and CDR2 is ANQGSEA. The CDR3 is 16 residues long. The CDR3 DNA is TGCAGCGTAACCTCAGACATCAGCCTAGCCAAAAACATTCAGTACTTC. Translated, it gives CSVTSDISLAKNIQYF.

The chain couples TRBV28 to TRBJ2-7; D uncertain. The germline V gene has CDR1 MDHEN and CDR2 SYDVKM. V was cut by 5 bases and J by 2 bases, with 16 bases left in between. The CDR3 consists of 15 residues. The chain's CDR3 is CASSTQDGITYEQYF. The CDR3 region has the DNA TGTGCCAGCAGTACCCAGGACGGAATTACCTACGAGCAGTACTTC.

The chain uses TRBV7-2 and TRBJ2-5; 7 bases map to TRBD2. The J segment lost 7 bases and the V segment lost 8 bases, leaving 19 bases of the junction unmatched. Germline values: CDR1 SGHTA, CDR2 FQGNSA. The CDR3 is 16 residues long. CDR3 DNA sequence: TGTGCCAGCTCCTCGGTGGCGGGAGTCTTTTTGGGGACCCAGTACTTC. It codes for CASSSVAGVFLGTQYF.